One and the same sample provided the 16 T cell receptor beta chains below, sequenced in a study of blood T cell repertoires in COVID-19. Clones were sequenced by immunoSEQ multiplex PCR, and TCRdb holds only the in-frame ones, with some missing. The sample comprises around 150,000 clones, 65% to 90% of which are singletons, and 5.5% to 8% rests with the top ten. Sample: peripheral blood. Receptor source: a woman in her forties or fifties in a cohort sampled during active or convalescent COVID-19.

The V and J genes are TRBV6-4 and TRBJ2-1; D possibly corresponds to TRBD2 (6 bases). Germline values: CDR1 MRHNA, CDR2 SNTAGT. Trimming removed 3 bases from V and 5 bases from J, with 11 bases in between. This CDR3 contains 14 residues. CDR3 amino acids: CASSEASVNNEQFF. The CDR3 DNA is TGTGCCAGCAGTGAGGCTAGCGTAAACAATGAGCAGTTCTTC.

The chain couples TRBV7-2 to TRBJ2-7; 7 positions agree with TRBD1. CDR3 size: 13 residues. The trim removed 1 base at V and 3 bases at J, leaving 0 bases unmatched. CDR1 is SGHTA, CDR2 FQGNSA, per germline. CDR3 DNA sequence: TGTGCCAGCAGCTTAGACAGGGGCTACGAGCAGTACTTC. Translated, it gives CASSLDRGYEQYF.

The chain links TRBV7-9 to TRBJ1-1; D might be TRBD1 (5 bases). CDR3 size: 14 residues. Trimming left V 3 bases short and J 3 bases short, with 11 bases between. Germline CDR1 SEHNR, CDR2 FQNEAQ (reference sequence). For the CDR3, the DNA is TGTGCCAGCAGCTTGCTCTCAGGGTACACTGAAGCTTTCTTT. Translation gives CASSLLSGYTEAFF.

The rearrangement uses TRBV13 and TRBJ1-2, with D possibly matching TRBD1 (6 bases). Germline V gives CDR1 PRHDT, CDR2 FYEKMQ (reference sequence). V gave up 3 bases and J gave up 1 base, with 12 bases separating them. The CDR3 spans 15 residues. The CDR3 DNA sequence: TGTGCCAGCAGCTTCCCGGACAGCCTTAACTATGGCTACACCTTC. Translated: CASSFPDSLNYGYTF.

The rearrangement joins TRBV7-9 to TRBJ2-7; a weak D match, TRBD1 (6 bases). V dropped 6 bases and J dropped 5 bases, with 17 bases sitting between them. Germline V gene lookup returns CDR1 SEHNR and CDR2 FQNEAQ (reference sequence). There are 14 residues in the CDR3. CDR3 DNA sequence: TGTGCCAGCAGTCCATCCGGGACATTACACGAGCAGTACTTC. Translating gives CASSPSGTLHEQYF.

The chain has TRBV10-3 and TRBJ2-3; 7 positions agree with TRBD2. The junction had 10 bases not matched to a gene; V was cut back by 4 bases and J by 0 bases. The length of the CDR3 is 17 residues. Germline values: CDR1 ENHRY, CDR2 SYGVKD. The CDR3 nucleotides are TGTGCCATCAGTGCTAGCGGAAATCCTTCTAGCACAGATACGCAGTATTTT. Encoded protein: CAISASGNPSSTDTQYF.

This clone was counted once. The chain is built from TRBV4-3 and TRBJ2-3, with TRBD2 as a possible D gene (7 bases). Germline V lookup: CDR1 LGHNA, CDR2 YSLEER. This CDR3 spans 16 amino acids. The V end lost 0 bases, the J end lost 0 bases, and 10 bases lay between the germline ends. The CDR3 DNA sequence: TGCGCCAGCAGCCAAGAGGGGGGGCGGAGCACAGATACGCAGTATTTT. Encoded protein: CASSQEGGRSTDTQYF.

The chain uses TRBV5-1 and TRBJ2-2; possibly TRBD2 for D (6 bases). CDR1 is SGHRS and CDR2 is YFSETQ in the germline V gene. V lost 3 bases to trimming and J lost 10 bases, with 16 bases between them. This CDR3 comprises 14 residues. CDR3 protein: CASSWRVAPEELFF. The CDR3 DNA is TGCGCCAGCAGCTGGAGGGTGGCCCCGGAGGAGCTGTTTTTT.

V and J are TRBV19 and TRBJ2-5; D unclear. V was cut by 5 bases and J by 5 bases, with 12 bases left in between. Germline CDR1 and CDR2: LNHDA and SQIVND (reference sequence). The CDR3 runs to 13 residues. The CDR3 bases are TGTGCCAGTAGTCAAACCCCCCGGGAGACCCAGTACTTC. Residues: CASSQTPRETQYF.

This rearrangement joins TRBV6-5 to TRBJ1-1; the D gene is possibly TRBD1 (5 bases). The germline V and J ends were trimmed by 5 bases and 1 base, with 8 bases remaining between them. The germline V gene encodes CDR1 MNHEY and CDR2 SVGAGI. The CDR3 has 13 residues. The CDR3 region is CASSRGPNTEAFF. The CDR3 bases are TGTGCCAGCAGTAGGGGTCCGAACACTGAAGCTTTCTTT.

This sequence joins TRBV5-6 and TRBJ1-2; D may be TRBD1 (6 bases). CDR1 and CDR2 from the germline V gene are SGHDT and YYEEEE. The V gene lost 0 bases and the J gene lost 2 bases, with 8 bases spanning the gap. This CDR3 comprises 14 residues. CDR3 sequence reads: CASSLAGQNYGYTF. For the CDR3, the DNA is TGTGCCAGCAGCTTGGCCGGACAGAACTATGGCTACACCTTC.

The chain employs TRBV6-5 and TRBJ1-3, with 7 nucleotides matching TRBD1. The V gene end was trimmed by 6 bases and the J gene end by 4 bases; junction bases not matched to a gene: 9. The CDR3 has 15 residues. Germline V gives CDR1 MNHEY, CDR2 SVGAGI. In nucleotides, the CDR3 is TGTGCCAGCAGATCGACAGGGTCGGGAGGAAACACCATATATTTT. It specifies CASRSTGSGGNTIYF.

V is TRBV21-1 and J is TRBJ1-1; TRBD1 is the table's D call, not checked against the DNA. TRBV21-1 is deemed a pseudogene. CDR3 length equals 15 residues. CDR3 protein: CASVHPGQGITEAFF. CDR3 DNA: TGTGCCAGCGTCCACCCGGGACAGGGAATCACTGAAGCTTTCTTT.

This clone was seen only a few times. The chain combines TRBV4-1 with TRBJ1-2; TRBD1 is a possible D gene (6 bases). Germline V gene lookup returns CDR1 MGHRA and CDR2 YSYEKL. V was cut by 2 bases and J by 4 bases, with 20 bases left in between. The CDR3 runs 17 residues. The CDR3 DNA reads TGCGCCAGCAGCCAACAGGCCGACAGGACCAGAGGCTATGGCTACACCTTC. Its protein product is CASSQQADRTRGYGYTF.

The CDR3 spells CASSVQGGEEKLFF. CDR3 coding DNA: TGCGCCAGCAGTGTACAGGGAGGGGAGGAAAAACTGTTTTTT. This chain connects TRBV10-2 to TRBJ1-4; perhaps TRBD1 as D (6 bases). The CDR3 has 14 amino acids. Trimming stripped 4 bases from V and 8 bases from J, with 14 bases between. The germline V gene encodes CDR1 WSHSY and CDR2 SAAADI.

The chain combines TRBV29-1 with TRBJ2-3; 12 positions agree with TRBD2. V gave up 4 bases and J gave up 5 bases; unmatched junction bases: 7. Looked up from germline, CDR1 is SQVTM and CDR2 is ANQGSEA. CDR3 length: 15 amino acids. The CDR3 region is CSVGLAGGLLDTQYF. Written as DNA, the CDR3 is TGCAGCGTTGGGCTAGCGGGGGGGCTTTTAGATACGCAGTATTTT.